This note documents a single T cell receptor beta chain sequence. The antigen is not known. The method was immunoSEQ multiplex PCR; TCRdb's version includes in-frame clones alone and lacks a portion of them. The sample has about 20,000 clones; approximately 80% are singletons. Before the COVID-19 pandemic, during about 2011-2019, CD4+ T cells were taken from unexposed donors. After around nine days of culture, CD4+ T cells were isolated. Cells permitting, SARS-CoV-2 S/N and four cold-coronavirus spikes were tested on unexposed-donor CD4+ T cells. This entry belongs to a study of CD4 T cells in relation to SARS-CoV-2 and coronaviruses. This CDR3 is 12 amino acids long. The germline CDR1 and CDR2 sequences are SQVTM and ANQGSEA. V lost 3 bases and J 0 bases, leaving 4 bases between the germline ends.

Sequencing was performed on CD4+ T cells from PBMCs, cultured in vitro. The chain uses TRBV29-1 and TRBJ2-3; D is unclear. This receptor was obtained from a human donor in good health. The CDR3 sequence: CSVDRSTDTQYF. The CDR3 DNA reads TGCAGCGTTGACAGAAGCACAGATACGCAGTATTTT.